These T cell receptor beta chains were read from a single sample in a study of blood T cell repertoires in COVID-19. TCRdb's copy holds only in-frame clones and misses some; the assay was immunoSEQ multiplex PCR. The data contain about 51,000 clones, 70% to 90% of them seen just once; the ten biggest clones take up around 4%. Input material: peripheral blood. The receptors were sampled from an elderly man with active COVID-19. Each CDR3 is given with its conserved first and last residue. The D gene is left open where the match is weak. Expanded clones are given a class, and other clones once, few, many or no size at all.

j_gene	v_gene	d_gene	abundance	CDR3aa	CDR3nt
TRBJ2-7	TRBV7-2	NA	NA	CASSLGGGAGAPREQYF	TGTGCCAGCAGCTTAGGAGGGGGGGCGGGAGCCCCAAGGGAGCAGTACTTC
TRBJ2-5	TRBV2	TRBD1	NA	CASTWGQGETQYF	TGTGCCAGCACCTGGGGACAGGGGGAGACCCAGTACTTC
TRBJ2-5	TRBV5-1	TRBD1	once	CASSLGTGPSQETQYF	TGCGCCAGCAGCTTGGGGACAGGACCCTCCCAAGAGACCCAGTACTTC
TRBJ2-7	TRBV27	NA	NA	CASSSAYEQYF	TGTGCCAGCAGTTCCGCCTACGAGCAGTACTTC
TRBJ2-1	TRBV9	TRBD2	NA	CASTQLAGSYNEQFF	TGTGCCAGCACTCAACTAGCGGGCTCCTACAATGAGCAGTTCTTC
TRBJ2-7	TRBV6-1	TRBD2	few	CASSDLGLAGTYEQYF	TGTGCCAGCAGTGACCTCGGACTAGCGGGTACCTACGAGCAGTACTTC
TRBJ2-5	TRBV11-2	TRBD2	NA	CASSPSGLAGETQYF	TGTGCCAGCAGCCCATCGGGACTAGCCGGAGAGACCCAGTACTTC
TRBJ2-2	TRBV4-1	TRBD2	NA	CASASGRSGGELFF	TGCGCCAGCGCTAGCGGGAGGTCGGGAGGGGAGCTGTTTTTT
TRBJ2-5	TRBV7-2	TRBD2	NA	CASSFPTSGETQYF	TGTGCCAGCAGCTTCCCTACTAGCGGTGAGACCCAGTACTTC
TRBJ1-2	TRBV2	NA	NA	CASSEEVNYGYTF	TGTGCCAGCAGTGAGGAGGTTAACTATGGCTACACCTTC
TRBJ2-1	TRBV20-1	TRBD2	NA	CSASRREGPSEQFF	TGCAGTGCTAGTAGGCGGGAGGGCCCTAGTGAGCAGTTCTTC
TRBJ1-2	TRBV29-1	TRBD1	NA	CSVEGQGYGYTF	TGCAGCGTTGAAGGACAGGGCTATGGCTACACCTTC
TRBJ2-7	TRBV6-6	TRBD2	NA	CASSSRGAFPYEQYF	TGTGCCAGCAGTTCGCGGGGGGCATTTCCCTACGAGCAGTACTTC
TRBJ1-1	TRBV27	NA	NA	CASSPVVNTEAFF	TGTGCCAGCAGCCCGGTGGTAAACACTGAAGCTTTCTTT
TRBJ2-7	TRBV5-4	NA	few	CASSSATGYKQYF	TGTGCCAGCAGCTCCGCGACAGGATATAAGCAGTACTTC
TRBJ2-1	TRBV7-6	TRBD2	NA	CASSLGTSGSRSYNEQFF	TGTGCCAGCAGCCTCGGGACTAGCGGGAGTCGGTCCTACAATGAGCAGTTCTTC
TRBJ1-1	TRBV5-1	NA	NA	CASSRGGGEAFF	TGCGCCAGCAGCCGGGGGGGCGGAGAAGCTTTCTTT
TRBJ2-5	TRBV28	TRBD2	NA	CASSLESRLAVVVETQYF	TGTGCCAGCAGTTTGGAGTCTAGGCTAGCGGTTGTTGTGGAGACCCAGTACTTC
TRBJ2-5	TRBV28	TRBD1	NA	CASSTSAGQGFQETQYF	TGTGCCAGCAGTACGAGCGCGGGACAGGGATTCCAAGAGACCCAGTACTTC
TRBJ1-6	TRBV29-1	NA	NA	CSVALGGGNSPLHF	TGCAGCGTGGCCCTGGGAGGGGGAAATTCACCCCTCCACTTT
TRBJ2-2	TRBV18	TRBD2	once	CASSPPGLAGGGTGELFF	TGTGCCAGCTCACCCCCGGGACTAGCGGGAGGCGGCACCGGGGAGCTGTTTTTT
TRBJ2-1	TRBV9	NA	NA	CASSPQGYEQFF	TGTGCCAGCAGCCCCCAGGGGTACGAGCAGTTCTTC
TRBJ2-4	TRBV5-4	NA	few	CASSLGGAEAKNIQYF	TGTGCCAGCAGCTTAGGGGGAGCGGAGGCCAAAAACATTCAGTACTTC
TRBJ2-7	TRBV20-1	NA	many	CSASPTYEQYF	TGCAGTGCTAGCCCTACCTACGAGCAGTACTTC
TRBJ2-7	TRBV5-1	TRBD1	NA	CASSDPGGANEQYF	TGCGCCAGCAGCGATCCAGGGGGCGCCAACGAGCAGTACTTC
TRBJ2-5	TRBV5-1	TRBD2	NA	CASSLSGERETQYF	TGCGCCAGCAGCCTTAGCGGGGAACGGGAGACCCAGTACTTC
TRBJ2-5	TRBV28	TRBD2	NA	CASSLQPPGLAQETQYF	TGTGCCAGCAGTCTTCAACCGCCGGGACTAGCTCAAGAGACCCAGTACTTC
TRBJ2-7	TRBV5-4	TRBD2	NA	CASSTWTSGSNEQYF	TGTGCCAGCAGCACATGGACTAGCGGGAGCAACGAGCAGTACTTC
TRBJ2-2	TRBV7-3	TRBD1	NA	CASSSQGSGELFF	TGTGCCAGCAGCTCACAGGGGTCCGGGGAGCTGTTTTTT
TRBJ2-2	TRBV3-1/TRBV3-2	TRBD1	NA	CASSNTGGGTGELFF	TGTGCCAGCAGCAACACAGGGGGCGGTACCGGGGAGCTGTTTTTT
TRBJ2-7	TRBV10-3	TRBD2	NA	CAISESTSVSEEQYF	TGTGCCATCAGTGAGTCGACTAGCGTCTCGGAGGAGCAGTACTTC
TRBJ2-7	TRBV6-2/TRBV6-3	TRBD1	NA	CASSPPGQKVYEQYF	TGTGCCAGCAGTCCGCCGGGACAGAAAGTTTACGAGCAGTACTTC
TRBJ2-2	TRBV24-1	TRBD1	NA	CATSRTGEANTGELFF	TGTGCCACCAGTCGAACAGGGGAAGCGAACACCGGGGAGCTGTTTTTT
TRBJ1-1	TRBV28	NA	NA	CASSPPEMVEAFF	TGTGCCAGCAGTCCACCCGAGATGGTTGAAGCTTTCTTT
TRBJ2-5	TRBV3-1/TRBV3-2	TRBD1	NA	CASSHWTGSGAETQYF	TGTGCCAGCAGCCATTGGACAGGGTCTGGGGCGGAGACCCAGTACTTC
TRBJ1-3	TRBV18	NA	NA	CASSPPGRVRDTIYF	TGTGCCAGCTCACCACCGGGAAGGGTCAGGGACACCATATATTTT
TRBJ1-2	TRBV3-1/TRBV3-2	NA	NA	CASGTPGQGYTF	TGTGCCAGCGGTACACCAGGGCAAGGCTACACCTTC
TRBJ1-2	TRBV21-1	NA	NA	CASSKARGHNGYTF	TGTGCCAGCAGCAAGGCCAGGGGGCACAATGGCTACACCTTC
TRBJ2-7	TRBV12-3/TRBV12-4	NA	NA	CASGTRQYYEQYF	TGTGCCAGCGGGACACGACAATACTACGAGCAGTACTTC
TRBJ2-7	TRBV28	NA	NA	CAAGRAYEQYF	TGTGCGGCTGGGCGGGCCTACGAGCAGTACTTC
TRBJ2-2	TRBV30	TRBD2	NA	CAWRTSGSNGELFF	TGTGCCTGGAGAACTAGCGGGAGTAACGGGGAGCTGTTTTTT
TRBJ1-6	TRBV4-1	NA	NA	CASGPVFNSPLHF	TGCGCCAGCGGGCCAGTTTTTAATTCACCCCTCCACTTT